Each of the 3 T cell receptor beta chains below was sequenced from the same sample in a study of T cells after yellow fever vaccination. TCRdb re-derived calls from the 5' RACE reads in MiXCR, one entry per CDR3 protein. The table includes more than 35,000 distinct CDR3 sequences, 6.8% detected once. The sample was CD8+ T cells not binding an NS4B(214-222) dextramer, sorted from PBMCs, taken 45 days after the yellow fever booster vaccination. The origin of the receptors is a man between 25 and 39 years old who received the YFV17D yellow fever vaccine.

A remark on this clonotype: A single base separates this from a much larger clone, so it may be a read error. The chain combines TRBV6-2 or TRBV6-3 with TRBJ2-7; the D gene is possibly TRBD2 (5 bases). In germline, CDR1 is MNHEY, CDR2 SVGEGT. Between the trimmed V and J ends, which lost 7 bases and 2 bases, there was a span of 18 bases. CDR3 length equals 15 residues. The CDR3: CASTRGPLGPYEQYF. Here the CDR3 DNA reads TGTGCCAGCACCCGAGGGCCATTAGGCCCCTACGAGCAGTACTTC.

This clonotype was observed many times. This rearrangement joins TRBV3-1 to TRBJ2-7; the D gene is possibly TRBD2 (5 bases). With 0 bases removed from V and 5 bases from J, the gap between germline ends came to 8 bases. Looked up from germline, CDR1 is LGHDT and CDR2 is YNNKEL (reference sequence). This CDR3 contains 13 residues. CDR3 sequence reads: CASSQDSGDEQYF. The CDR3 bases are TGTGCCAGCAGCCAAGATTCCGGGGACGAGCAGTACTTC.

Many counts were recorded for this clonotype. The chain carries TRBV12-3 or TRBV12-4 and TRBJ2-1; 8 bases align to TRBD2. The CDR3 has 15 residues. Losses at the gene ends were 6 bases for V and 5 bases for J; bases not matched to a gene: 9. CDR3 in amino acids: CASRPSGSLHNEQFF. CDR3 nucleotide sequence: TGTGCCAGCAGACCCAGCGGGAGTCTACACAATGAGCAGTTCTTC.